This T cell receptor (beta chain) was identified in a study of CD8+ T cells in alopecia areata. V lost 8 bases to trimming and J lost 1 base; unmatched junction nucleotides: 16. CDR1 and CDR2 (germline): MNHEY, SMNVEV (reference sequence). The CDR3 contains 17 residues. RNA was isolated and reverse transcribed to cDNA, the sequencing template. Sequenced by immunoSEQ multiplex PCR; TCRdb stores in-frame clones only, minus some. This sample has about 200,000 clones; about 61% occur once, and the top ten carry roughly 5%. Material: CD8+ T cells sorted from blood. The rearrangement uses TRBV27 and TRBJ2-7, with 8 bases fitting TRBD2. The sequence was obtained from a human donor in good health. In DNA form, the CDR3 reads TGTGCCAGCGGCCGCCTGGGCGGAGCGGGGGCTTCCTACGAGCAGTACTTC. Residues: CASGRLGGAGASYEQYF.